The sequence of this T cell receptor beta chain was determined in a study of T cell responses to AZD1222 COVID-19 vaccine. TCRdb keeps only in-frame clones here, not all; method: immunoSEQ multiplex PCR. The sample has 130,000 or so clones, around 90% seen once. The CDR3 is made up of 16 amino acids. Trimming removed 5 bases from V and 6 bases from J; junction bases left unmatched: 15. The germline CDR1 and CDR2 sequences are SGHDT and YYEEEE. The V gene is TRBV5-6, the J gene TRBJ2-3; 7 positions agree with TRBD1. The sequence came from an adult in good health. The sequences come from peripheral blood, collected on day 0 of AZD1222 vaccination. CDR3 in DNA: TGTGCCAGCAGTCCTAGGGGGCTCACTAAAGCGGATACGCAGTATTTT. Amino acid sequence: CASSPRGLTKADTQYF.